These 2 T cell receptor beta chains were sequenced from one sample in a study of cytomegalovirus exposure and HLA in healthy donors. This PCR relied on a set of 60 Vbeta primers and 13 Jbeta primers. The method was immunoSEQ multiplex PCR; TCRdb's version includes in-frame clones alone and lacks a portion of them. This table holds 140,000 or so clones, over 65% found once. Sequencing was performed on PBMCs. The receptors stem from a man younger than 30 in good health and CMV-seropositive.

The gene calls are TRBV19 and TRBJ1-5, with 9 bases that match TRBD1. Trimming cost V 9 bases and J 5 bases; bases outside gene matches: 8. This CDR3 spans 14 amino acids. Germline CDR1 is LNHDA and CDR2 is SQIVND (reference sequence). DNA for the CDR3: TGTGCCAGCACAGGGGGCTTTAGTCATCAGCCCCAGCATTTT. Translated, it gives CASTGGFSHQPQHF.

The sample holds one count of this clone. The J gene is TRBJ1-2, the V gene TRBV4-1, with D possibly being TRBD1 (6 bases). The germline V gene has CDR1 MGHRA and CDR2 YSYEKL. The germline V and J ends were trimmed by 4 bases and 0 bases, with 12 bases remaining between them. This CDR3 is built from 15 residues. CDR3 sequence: CASSLGQNSNYGYTF. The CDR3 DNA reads TGCGCCAGCAGCCTTGGACAGAACTCTAACTATGGCTACACCTTC.